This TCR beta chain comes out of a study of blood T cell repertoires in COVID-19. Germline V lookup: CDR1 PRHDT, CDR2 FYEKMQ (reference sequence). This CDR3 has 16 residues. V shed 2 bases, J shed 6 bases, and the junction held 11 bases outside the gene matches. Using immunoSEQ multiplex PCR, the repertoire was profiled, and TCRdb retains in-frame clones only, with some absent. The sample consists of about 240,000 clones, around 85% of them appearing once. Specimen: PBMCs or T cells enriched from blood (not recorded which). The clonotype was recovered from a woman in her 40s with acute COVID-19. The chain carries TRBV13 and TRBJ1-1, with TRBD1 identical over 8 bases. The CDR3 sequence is CASSLMSQGASAEAFF. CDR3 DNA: TGTGCCAGCAGCTTAATGTCGCAGGGGGCATCCGCTGAAGCTTTCTTT.